This T cell receptor (beta chain) was identified in a study of radiation and T cells in renal cell carcinoma. General study points: Top tumor clonotypes rose in blood 2 weeks post-radiation, then contracted.

As for time point: baseline pretreatment blood. Treatment here: 15 Gy SBRT to primary tumor, nephrectomy 4 weeks later. The tumor was a clear cell renal cell carcinoma. The CDR3 loop spans 13 amino acids. The trim removed 3 bases at V and 5 bases at J, leaving 1 base unmatched. The germline V gene encodes CDR1 SGHDT and CDR2 YYEEEE. Notes on this clone: What it binds is not known.

The method was immunoSEQ multiplex PCR; TCRdb's version includes in-frame clones alone and lacks a portion of them. The table has roughly 150,000 clones, about 88% seen once. The clonotype comes from a woman between 70 and 85 years old with renal cell carcinoma. Sequenced here: blood, sampled from a patient whose treatment included radiotherapy and nephrectomy. The chain is built from TRBV5-6 and TRBJ2-1; 8 bases are a match to TRBD1. The CDR3 spells CASSSTGDNEQFF. In DNA form, the CDR3 reads TGTGCCAGCAGCTCGACAGGGGACAATGAGCAGTTCTTC. Complete variable domain (other parts from reference TRBV5-6 and TRBJ2-1): DAGVTQSPTHLIKTRGQQVTLRCSPKSGHDTVSWYQQALGQGPQFIFQYYEEEERQRGNFPDRFSGHQFPNYSSELNVNALLLGDSALYLCASSSTGDNEQFFGPGTRLTVL.